The entry below gives a single T cell receptor (beta chain) sequence along with its context. The data are from a study of blood T cell repertoires in COVID-19. Study information: Nucleic acid was either cDNA or gDNA, and it came from T cells, B-cell-depleted T cells, or PBMCs.

The germline V gene has CDR1 SGDLS and CDR2 YYNGEE. The CDR3 is 14 amino acids. Trimming took 3 bases from V and 10 from J, leaving 17 bases between them. Generated by immunoSEQ multiplex PCR, the TCRdb table keeps only in-frame clones and is missing some. The sample contains about 80,000 clones, around 82% of which appear only once. The chain uses TRBV9 and TRBJ2-1, with D tentatively TRBD1 (6 bases). The TCR originated in a man in his fifties or sixties with COVID-19, enrolled during active disease. Source material: peripheral blood. The CDR3 reads CASSGTRGSAEQFF. The CDR3 DNA reads as TGTGCCAGCAGCGGGACGAGGGGGAGCGCCGAGCAGTTCTTC.